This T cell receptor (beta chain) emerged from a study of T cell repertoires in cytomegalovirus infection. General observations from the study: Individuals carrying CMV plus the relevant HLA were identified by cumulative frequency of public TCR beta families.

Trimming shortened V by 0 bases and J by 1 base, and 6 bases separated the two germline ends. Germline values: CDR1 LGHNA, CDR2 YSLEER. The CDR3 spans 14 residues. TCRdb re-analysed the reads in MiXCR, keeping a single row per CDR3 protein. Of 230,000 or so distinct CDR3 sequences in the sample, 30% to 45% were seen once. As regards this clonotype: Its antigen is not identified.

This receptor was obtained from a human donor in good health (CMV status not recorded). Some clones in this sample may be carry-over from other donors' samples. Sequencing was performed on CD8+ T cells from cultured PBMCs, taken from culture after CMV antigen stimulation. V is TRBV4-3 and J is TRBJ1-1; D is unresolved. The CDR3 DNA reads TGCGCCAGCAGCCAAGACGAGGGGAACACTGAAGCTTTCTTT. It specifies CASSQDEGNTEAFF.